The 27 T cell receptor beta chains listed next were all sequenced from one sample in a study of cytomegalovirus exposure and HLA in healthy donors. The repertoire was sequenced with immunoSEQ multiplex PCR; TCRdb's copy has only in-frame clones and lacks some. The table lists tens of thousands of clones, roughly 90% of them singletons, with roughly 8.4% in the top ten. Material for sequencing was PBMCs. These TCRs come from a woman between 18 and 29 years old in good health and CMV-seropositive.

The chain links TRBV7-3 to TRBJ2-7; D might be TRBD1 (7 bases). Trimming took off 2 bases at V and 2 bases at J, with 10 bases between the two ends. Looked up from germline, CDR1 is SGHTA and CDR2 is FQGTGA. The CDR3 totals 14 residues. The CDR3: CASSLQGGAYEQYF. The CDR3 region has the DNA TGTGCCAGCAGCTTACAGGGGGGCGCCTACGAGCAGTACTTC.

The chain links TRBV18 to TRBJ1-1, with 8 bases identical to TRBD1. In germline, CDR1 is KGHSH, CDR2 LQKENI. V was clipped by 3 bases and J by 1 base; unmatched bases: 1. The CDR3 has 14 residues. The CDR3 protein is CASSPGTGNTEAFF. The CDR3 DNA reads TGTGCCAGCTCACCTGGGACAGGGAACACTGAAGCTTTCTTT.

The chain employs TRBV6-1 and TRBJ1-3, with D uncertain. This CDR3 contains 19 residues. The V gene lost 2 bases and the J gene lost 0 bases, with 20 bases spanning the gap. CDR1 is MNHNS and CDR2 is SASEGT in the germline V gene. The CDR3 coding sequence is TGTGCCAGCAGTGAACCCGGCAGGCTCCCTTACAACTCTGGAAACACCATATATTTT. It yields the protein CASSEPGRLPYNSGNTIYF.

This chain joins TRBV20-1 and TRBJ2-4; TRBD1 matches 8 bases. The V and J ends lost 4 bases and 7 bases, in that order; junction bases with no gene match: 0. This CDR3 is built from 11 residues. The germline gives CDR1 DFQATT, CDR2 SNEGSKA (reference sequence). CDR3 amino acids: CSANRGNIQYF. The CDR3 DNA is TGCAGTGCTAACAGGGGGAACATTCAGTACTTC.

This clone was observed once. This rearrangement joins TRBV7-2 to TRBJ1-2; D call uncertain. Trimming stripped 2 bases from V and 8 bases from J, with 12 bases between. This CDR3 has 13 residues. Germline lookup yields CDR1 SGHTA and CDR2 FQGNSA. CDR3 nucleotides: TGTGCCAGCAGCTTAAGCCCGCAGAGGGGCTACACCTTC. Its translation is CASSLSPQRGYTF.

The chain employs TRBV5-1 and TRBJ2-5; possible D gene TRBD1, 6 bases. V gave up 8 bases and J gave up 5 bases, with 13 bases separating them. This CDR3 has 12 residues. Germline values: CDR1 SGHRS, CDR2 YFSETQ. This chain's CDR3 is CASQGSGETQYF. As DNA, the CDR3 is TGCGCCAGTCAGGGGAGCGGTGAGACCCAGTACTTC.

J is TRBJ1-6 and V is TRBV7-9; 7 bases line up with TRBD1. Looked up from germline, CDR1 is SEHNR and CDR2 is FQNEAQ (reference sequence). The CDR3 has 16 residues. The trim removed 2 bases at V and 10 bases at J, leaving 11 bases unmatched. The CDR3 DNA follows: TGTGCCAGCAGCTTAAACCCCGACAGGGTGCACTCACCCCTCCACTTT. Protein sequence: CASSLNPDRVHSPLHF.

V gene TRBV11-3 combines with J gene TRBJ2-2, with D possibly being TRBD1 (6 bases). The CDR3 has 17 residues. The V end lost 6 bases, the J end lost 0 bases, and 17 bases lay between the germline ends. Germline CDR1 reads SGHNT; CDR2 reads YENEEA. For the CDR3, the DNA is TGTGCCAGCAGTTCTCCCACAGGGCTTCCGAACACCGGGGAGCTGTTTTTT. Translated: CASSSPTGLPNTGELFF.

V and J are TRBV28 and TRBJ1-1; TRBD1 matches 9 bases. The trim removed 6 bases at V and 7 bases at J, leaving 9 bases unmatched. CDR1 and CDR2 from the germline V gene are MDHEN and SYDVKM. The CDR3 length is 14 residues. This chain's CDR3 is CASRRNTGGGEAFF. The CDR3 bases are TGTGCCAGCAGGAGGAACACAGGGGGCGGTGAAGCTTTCTTT.

The V gene is TRBV6-1, the J gene TRBJ2-2, with 10 bases matching TRBD1. Losses at the gene ends were 11 bases for V and 4 bases for J; bases not matched to a gene: 7. Germline CDR1 MNHNS, CDR2 SASEGT. The CDR3 consists of 14 residues. The CDR3 region is CAARQGARTGELFF. In nucleotides, the CDR3 is TGTGCCGCCCGACAGGGGGCGCGCACCGGGGAGCTGTTTTTT.

The chain is built from TRBV6-6 and TRBJ2-3; the D gene is possibly TRBD2 (6 bases). The germline CDR1 and CDR2 sequences are MNHNY and SVGAGI (reference sequence). CDR3 length: 13 residues. V lost 8 bases and J 2 bases, leaving 11 bases between the germline ends. CDR3 coding DNA: TGTGCCAGCGGGACTGGTAACACAGATACGCAGTATTTT. Its translation: CASGTGNTDTQYF.

CDR3 loop: CATSRGPTWAGETQYF. The CDR3 DNA reads TGTGCCACCAGCAGAGGACCAACTTGGGCGGGGGAGACCCAGTACTTC. This chain links TRBV15 with TRBJ2-5; possible D gene TRBD2, 6 bases. V was cut by 1 base and J by 5 bases, with 17 bases left in between. Per the germline V gene, CDR1 is LNHNV and CDR2 is YYDKDF (reference sequence). The CDR3 runs 16 residues.

The J gene is TRBJ2-2, the V gene TRBV18; 8 bases match TRBD1. The CDR3 sequence is 16 residues long. The ends lost 2 bases at V and 2 bases at J; junction bases unmatched: 4. The germline V gene has CDR1 KGHSH and CDR2 LQKENI. CDR3 residues: CASSPRGTGNTGELFF. For the CDR3, the DNA is TGTGCCAGCTCACCAAGAGGGACAGGAAACACCGGGGAGCTGTTTTTT. Full variable domain (outside the CDR3, taken from reference TRBV18 and TRBJ2-2): NAGVMQNPRHLVRRRGQEARLRCSPMKGHSHVYWYRQLPEEGLKFMVYLQKENIIDESGMPKERFSAEFPKEGPSILRIQQVVRGDSAAYFCASSPRGTGNTGELFFGEGSRLTVL.

The chain carries TRBV5-1 and TRBJ1-3, with TRBD1 as a possible D gene (6 bases). In germline, CDR1 is SGHRS, CDR2 YFSETQ. This CDR3 contains 17 residues. Trimming took off 0 bases at V and 2 bases at J, with 15 bases between the two ends. The CDR3 DNA sequence: TGCGCCAGCAGCTTGGATTTAACAGGGTCTACTGGAAACACCATATATTTT. Protein: CASSLDLTGSTGNTIYF.

The chain uses TRBV29-1 and TRBJ2-2; TRBD2 matches 8 bases. The V gene's germline CDR1 is SQVTM and CDR2 ANQGSEA. This CDR3 is built from 14 residues. Germline trimming cut 7 bases from V and 0 bases from J; bases unmatched to any gene: 4. In nucleotides, the CDR3 is TGCAGCGCCGGGAGGGGTACGAACACCGGGGAGCTGTTTTTT. Its protein is CSAGRGTNTGELFF.

This rearrangement joins TRBV11-2 to TRBJ1-4; 10 positions match TRBD1. CDR1 and CDR2 from the germline V gene are SGHAT and FQNNGV. The J segment lost 4 bases and the V segment lost 5 bases, leaving 7 bases of the junction unmatched. The CDR3 loop spans 16 amino acids. The CDR3 DNA sequence: TGTGCCAGCAGCCCCGGGACAGGGGTCCTTAATGAAAAACTGTTTTTT. This gives the protein CASSPGTGVLNEKLFF.

This clone has more than one count but fewer than ten. The genes are TRBV6-1 and TRBJ1-6; 9 bases are a match to TRBD1. Trimming took 6 bases from V and 4 from J; bases not matched to a gene: 4. Germline CDR1 is MNHNS and CDR2 is SASEGT. This CDR3 comprises 15 residues. The DNA of the CDR3 is TGTGCCAGCAGGGGACAGGGAGGTTATAATTCACCCCTCCACTTT. Its translation: CASRGQGGYNSPLHF.

The rearrangement joins TRBV5-6 to TRBJ2-5, with 8 bases that match TRBD1. J gave up 6 bases and V 2 bases, and 3 bases lay outside the gene matches. CDR1 SGHDT and CDR2 YYEEEE come from the germline V gene. The CDR3 loop spans 13 amino acids. The DNA for the CDR3 is TGTGCCAGCAGCTTCGGACAGGGAAAGACCCAGTACTTC. Amino acid sequence: CASSFGQGKTQYF.

The J gene is TRBJ1-1, the V gene TRBV29-1; D unresolved. CDR1 is SQVTM, CDR2 ANQGSEA, per germline. The CDR3 spans 11 residues. V lost 5 bases, J lost 3 bases, and 7 bases lay in between. Here the CDR3 reads CSVLEDTEAFF. CDR3 nucleotides: TGCAGCGTTCTCGAGGACACTGAAGCTTTCTTT.

The genes are TRBV15 and TRBJ2-5, with D hard to call. This CDR3 contains 14 residues. V lost 0 bases and J 2 bases, leaving 7 bases between the germline ends. Per the germline V gene, CDR1 is LNHNV and CDR2 is YYDKDF (reference sequence). As DNA, the CDR3 is TGTGCCACCAGCAGAGATCTGGCTCAAGAGACCCAGTACTTC. Translated: CATSRDLAQETQYF.

The chain combines TRBV7-3 with TRBJ2-6; D possibly corresponds to TRBD1 (6 bases). Germline-derived CDR1 and CDR2 are SGHTA and FQGTGA. The CDR3 sequence is 17 residues long. Deletions cut 0 bases from V and 2 bases from J, with 11 bases between. CDR3 loop: CASSLTLDRTGANVLTF. CDR3 sequence (DNA): TGTGCCAGCAGCTTAACCCTGGACAGAACTGGGGCCAACGTCCTGACTTTC. Variable domain in full (rest from reference TRBV7-3 and TRBJ2-6): GAGVSQTPSNKVTEKGKYVELRCDPISGHTALYWYRQSLGQGPEFLIYFQGTGAADDSGLPNDRFFAVRPEGSVSTLKIQRTERGDSAVYLCASSLTLDRTGANVLTFGAGSRLTVL.

The CDR3 is CASRASGREQYF. The CDR3 bases are TGTGCCAGCAGAGCATCAGGTCGCGAGCAGTACTTC. V and J are TRBV6-1 and TRBJ2-7; no clear D gene. Germline CDR1 and CDR2: MNHNS and SASEGT. The CDR3 contains 12 residues. V lost 6 bases to trimming and J lost 6 bases, with 12 bases between them.

The rearrangement links TRBV7-2 to TRBJ2-7; 10 bases match TRBD1. The CDR3 sequence is 15 residues long. Germline CDR1 reads SGHTA; CDR2 reads FQGNSA. The junction had 8 bases not matched to a gene; V was cut back by 3 bases and J by 6 bases. The CDR3 sequence: CASSFFGTGEREQYF. The DNA of the CDR3 is TGTGCCAGCAGCTTCTTCGGGACAGGGGAACGCGAGCAGTACTTC.

The chain couples TRBV6-1 to TRBJ1-5; possibly TRBD1 for D (5 bases). This CDR3 region has 15 residues. CDR1 is MNHNS and CDR2 is SASEGT in the germline V gene. Trimming shortened V by 1 base and J by 6 bases, and 13 bases separated the two germline ends. The CDR3 is CASSEGGEGSQPQHF. The CDR3 DNA reads TGTGCCAGCAGTGAAGGGGGGGAGGGTAGTCAGCCCCAGCATTTT.

The genes are TRBV6-1 and TRBJ1-5; tentative D call: TRBD1 (5 bases). This CDR3 region has 15 residues. From germline, CDR1 is MNHNS and CDR2 SASEGT. V shed 3 bases and J shed 3 bases, with 12 bases lying between them. The CDR3 reads CASSDRQGYNQPQHF. The CDR3 DNA reads as TGTGCCAGCAGTGACCGGCAGGGCTACAATCAGCCCCAGCATTTT.

The sample holds a few counts of this clone. The chain combines TRBV5-1 with TRBJ1-2, with D tentatively TRBD1 (6 bases). This CDR3 region has 15 residues. CDR1 and CDR2 (germline): SGHRS, YFSETQ. The ends were cut back, 4 bases at V and 6 bases at J, with 19 bases in the middle. In DNA form, the CDR3 reads TGCGCCAGCAGCCAGGACGGGACAAGCCTTAATGGCTACACCTTC. Encoded protein: CASSQDGTSLNGYTF.

This chain uses TRBV28 with TRBJ2-7; maybe TRBD1 (7 bases). Germline V gives CDR1 MDHEN, CDR2 SYDVKM. V was clipped by 2 bases and J by 4 bases, with 15 bases between them. The CDR3 contains 15 residues. The CDR3 DNA reads TGTGCCAGCAGTTTAACCCAGGGGGGAAGGTACGAGCAGTACTTC. Its translation is CASSLTQGGRYEQYF.